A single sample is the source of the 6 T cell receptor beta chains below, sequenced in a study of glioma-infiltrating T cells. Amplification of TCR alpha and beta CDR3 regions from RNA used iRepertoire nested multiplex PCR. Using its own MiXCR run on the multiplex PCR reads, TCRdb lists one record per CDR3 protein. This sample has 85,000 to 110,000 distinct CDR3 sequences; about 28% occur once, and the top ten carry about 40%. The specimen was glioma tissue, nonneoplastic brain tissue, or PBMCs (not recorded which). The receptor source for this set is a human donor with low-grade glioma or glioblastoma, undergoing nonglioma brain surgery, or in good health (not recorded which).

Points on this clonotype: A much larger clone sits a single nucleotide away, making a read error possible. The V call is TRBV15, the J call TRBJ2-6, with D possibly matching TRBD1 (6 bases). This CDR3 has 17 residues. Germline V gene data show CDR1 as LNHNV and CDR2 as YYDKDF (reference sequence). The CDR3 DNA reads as TGTGCCACCAGCAGTCCAACGCTTCCGTCAGGGGCCGACGTCCTGACTTTC. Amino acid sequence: CATSSPTLPSGADVLTF.

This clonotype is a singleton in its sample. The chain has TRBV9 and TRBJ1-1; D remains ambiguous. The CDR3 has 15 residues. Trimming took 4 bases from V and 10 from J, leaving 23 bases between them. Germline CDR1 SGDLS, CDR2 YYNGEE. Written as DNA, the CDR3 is TGTGCCAGCAGCTCTACCCCATATTCCCCAAATGGAGCTTTCTTT. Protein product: CASSSTPYSPNGAFF.

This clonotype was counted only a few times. This chain's CDR3 is CASSPSGPGWDQPQHF. For the CDR3, the DNA is TGTGCCAGCAGCCCTTCTGGCCCAGGGTGGGATCAGCCCCAGCATTTT. The gene calls are TRBV14 and TRBJ1-5; D is perhaps TRBD1 (5 bases). CDR1 is SGHDN and CDR2 is FVKESK in the germline V gene. The V end was cut by 4 bases, the J end by 5 bases, with 18 bases between. The CDR3 has 16 residues.

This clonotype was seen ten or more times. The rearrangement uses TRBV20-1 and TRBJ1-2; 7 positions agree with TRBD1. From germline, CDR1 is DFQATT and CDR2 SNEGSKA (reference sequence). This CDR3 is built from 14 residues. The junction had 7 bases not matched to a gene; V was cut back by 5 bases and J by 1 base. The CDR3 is CSAQRQGINYGYTF. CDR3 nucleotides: TGCAGTGCTCAACGACAGGGAATTAACTATGGCTACACCTTC.

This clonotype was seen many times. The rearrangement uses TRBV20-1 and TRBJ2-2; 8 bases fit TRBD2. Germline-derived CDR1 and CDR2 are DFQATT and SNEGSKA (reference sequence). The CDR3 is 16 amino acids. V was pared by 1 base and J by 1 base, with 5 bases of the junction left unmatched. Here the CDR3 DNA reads TGCAGTGCTAGAGTCGGGGGGGCAAAGAACACCGGGGAGCTGTTTTTT. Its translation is CSARVGGAKNTGELFF.

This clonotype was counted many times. DNA of the CDR3: TGTGCCAGCAGTGGGGACACTGAGACCCAGTACTTC. Amino acids: CASSGDTETQYF. The chain carries TRBV6-1 and TRBJ2-5; weak D call: TRBD1 (6 bases). V gave up 4 bases and J gave up 5 bases, with 8 bases separating them. The CDR3 is 12 residues long. Germline CDR1 and CDR2: MNHNS and SASEGT.